The 18 T cell receptor beta chains presented below share a single source sample, sequenced in a study of T cell responses to AZD1222 COVID-19 vaccine. TCRdb's table, derived via immunoSEQ multiplex PCR, lists solely in-frame clones and lacks some. The sample shows fewer than 150,000 clones, around 90% of them seen only once. The input for sequencing was peripheral blood, taken 28 days after the second AZD1222 dose. The receptors derive from an adult who received the AZD1222 COVID-19 vaccine.

This clone was counted a few times. The chain recombines TRBV5-5 with TRBJ1-3, with D perhaps matching TRBD1 (5 bases). V gave up 5 bases and J gave up 3 bases, with 18 bases separating them. This CDR3 is 16 amino acids long. The germline CDR1 and CDR2 sequences are SGHKS and YYEKEE (reference sequence). The CDR3 is CASRSGPVMFGNTIYF. For the CDR3, the DNA is TGTGCCAGCAGGTCAGGGCCGGTCATGTTTGGAAACACCATATATTTT.

The chain recombines TRBV24-1 with TRBJ2-1; D call uncertain. Germline V gives CDR1 KGHDR, CDR2 SFDVKD. The CDR3 consists of 15 residues. Trimming cost V 3 bases and J 4 bases, with 12 bases left between them. CDR3 protein: CATSDGTESYNEQFF. The CDR3 DNA sequence: TGTGCCACCAGTGATGGCACGGAATCTTACAATGAGCAGTTCTTC.

The chain employs TRBV13 and TRBJ1-3; a possible D gene is TRBD1 (5 bases). The CDR3 extends over 15 amino acids. The V gene's germline CDR1 is PRHDT and CDR2 FYEKMQ (reference sequence). The V end lost 5 bases, the J end lost 4 bases, and 15 bases lay between the germline ends. The CDR3 DNA sequence: TGTGCCAGCAGCCTATACAGGTTAGGGGGAAACACCATATATTTT. It encodes CASSLYRLGGNTIYF.

V is TRBV11-2 and J is TRBJ1-2; the D is unclear. Germline V gene lookup returns CDR1 SGHAT and CDR2 FQNNGV. The V and J ends lost 4 bases and 8 bases respectively, with 14 bases between them. The CDR3 loop spans 13 amino acids. The chain's CDR3 is CASSSLSSRGYTF. CDR3 DNA: TGTGCCAGCAGCTCCCTATCCAGTAGAGGCTACACCTTC. Together with reference TRBV11-2 and TRBJ1-2, the CDR3 gives the full variable domain: EAGVAQSPRYKIIEKRQSVAFWCNPISGHATLYWYQQILGQGPKLLIQFQNNGVVDDSQLPKDRFSAERLKGVDSTLKIQPAKLEDSAVYLCASSSLSSRGYTFGSGTRLTVV.

The chain combines TRBV28 with TRBJ1-1, with TRBD1 matching 8 bases. In germline, CDR1 is MDHEN, CDR2 SYDVKM. The length of the CDR3 is 15 residues. The ends lost 5 bases at V and 1 base at J; junction bases unmatched: 6. CDR3 loop: CASSTAGTGNTEAFF. DNA of the CDR3: TGTGCCAGCAGTACAGCCGGGACAGGGAACACTGAAGCTTTCTTT.

This rearrangement joins TRBV4-2 to TRBJ1-3, with D possibly being TRBD1 (5 bases). The V and J ends lost 5 bases and 0 bases respectively, with 11 bases between them. Germline CDR1 reads LGHNA; CDR2 reads YNFKEQ. CDR3 size: 15 residues. CDR3 loop: CASSINRYSGNTIYF. In nucleotides, the CDR3 is TGTGCCAGCAGCATTAACAGGTACTCTGGAAACACCATATATTTT.

Comment on this clone: The junction shows a germline mismatch at one end, possibly a read error. The gene calls are TRBV3-1 (or the pseudogene TRBV3-2) and TRBJ1-2; unclear D gene. CDR3 length equals 15 residues. Per germline, CDR1 LGHDT and CDR2 YNNKEL (reference sequence). CDR3: CASTQDSRRVYGYTF. CDR3 sequence (DNA): TGTGCCAGCACCCAAGACTCTAGGAGGGTCTATGGCTACACCTTC.

This chain connects TRBV5-6 to TRBJ1-2; D gene ambiguous. Germline assignment: CDR1 SGHDT and CDR2 YYEEEE. V lost 0 bases, J lost 6 bases, and 15 bases lay in between. The CDR3 is 15 amino acids. The CDR3 here is CASSLAALTRNGYTF. The CDR3 nucleotides are TGTGCCAGCAGCTTGGCTGCACTCACCAGAAATGGCTACACCTTC.

The sample holds a few counts of this clone. CDR3 sequence: CASSFSGYPNQPQHF. CDR3 sequence (DNA): TGTGCCAGCAGCTTTTCAGGGTACCCAAATCAGCCCCAGCATTTT. The gene calls are TRBV7-2 and TRBJ1-5; TRBD1 might be the D (5 bases). CDR1 and CDR2 (germline): SGHTA, FQGNSA. CDR3 length: 15 residues. The ends were cut back, 3 bases at V and 4 bases at J, with 13 bases in the middle.

The chain joins TRBV5-4 to TRBJ1-5; the match to TRBD1 covers 9 bases. This CDR3 spans 14 amino acids. Germline CDR1 is SGHNT and CDR2 is YYREEE (reference sequence). The ends lost 4 bases at V and 7 bases at J; junction bases unmatched: 6. Here the CDR3 reads CASSVDRGEQPQHF. The CDR3 DNA reads as TGTGCCAGCAGCGTGGACAGGGGTGAGCAGCCCCAGCATTTT.

This chain uses TRBV7-8 with TRBJ2-1; D uncertain. This CDR3 comprises 12 residues. Germline loops: CDR1 SGHVS, CDR2 FQNEAQ. Trimming pared 0 bases from V and 6 bases from J, leaving 3 bases between. The CDR3 sequence is CASSLASNEQFF. CDR3 nucleotide sequence: TGTGCCAGCAGCTTAGCTAGCAATGAGCAGTTCTTC.

J is TRBJ2-3 and V is TRBV6-5; 8 nucleotides line up with TRBD2. The CDR3 extends over 15 amino acids. CDR1 is MNHEY, CDR2 SVGAGI, per germline. After removal of 8 bases from V and 4 bases from J, the junction contained 11 bases not matched to a gene. The CDR3 bases are TGTGCCAGCCGAGTCACGGGAGGGCCCGCAGATACGCAGTATTTT. Amino acid sequence: CASRVTGGPADTQYF.

CDR3 amino acids: CASSRLGVETQYF. CDR3 coding DNA: TGTGCCAGCAGCCGACTCGGGGTTGAGACCCAGTACTTC. The gene calls are TRBV7-9 and TRBJ2-5; tentatively, D is TRBD2 (5 bases). Trimming took 5 bases from V and 5 from J, leaving 12 bases between them. The CDR3 loop spans 13 amino acids. CDR1 and CDR2 from the germline V gene are SEHNR and FQNEAQ (reference sequence).

The V gene is TRBV10-2, the J gene TRBJ2-5; D may correspond to TRBD1 or TRBD2 (5 bases each). The CDR3 covers 14 residues. The V gene lost 7 bases and the J gene lost 5 bases, with 17 bases spanning the gap. Germline V gene sequence: CDR1 WSHSY, CDR2 SAAADI. CDR3 region: CASTPGGGWETQYF. The CDR3, as DNA: TGCGCCAGCACCCCAGGTGGGGGATGGGAGACCCAGTACTTC.

V and J are TRBV30 and TRBJ1-1; D unclear. V was cut by 3 bases and J by 10 bases, with 18 bases left in between. Looked up from germline, CDR1 is GTSNPN and CDR2 is SVGIG (reference sequence). This CDR3 has 13 residues. CDR3 bases: TGTGCCTGGAGGCTCCCTACCCGGGTGGGAGCTTTCTTT. Translated: CAWRLPTRVGAFF.

J is TRBJ2-6 and V is TRBV4-1; no firm D call. This CDR3 has 15 amino acids. V gave up 0 bases and J gave up 0 bases, with 3 bases separating them. The germline V gene encodes CDR1 MGHRA and CDR2 YSYEKL. CDR3 loop: CASSQDPSGANVLTF. DNA of the CDR3: TGCGCCAGCAGCCAAGACCCCTCTGGGGCCAACGTCCTGACTTTC.

The chain recombines TRBV30 with TRBJ1-6, with 11 bases identical to TRBD1. Germline V gene lookup returns CDR1 GTSNPN and CDR2 SVGIG (reference sequence). The CDR3 spans 13 residues. J was trimmed by 8 bases and V by 5 bases; bases with no gene match: 2. CDR3 nucleotide sequence: TGTGCCTGGGCGGGACAGGGGGATTCACCCCTCCACTTT. It translates to CAWAGQGDSPLHF.

The chain couples TRBV2 to TRBJ2-1, with TRBD1 matching over 8 bases. The V and J ends lost 8 bases and 11 bases, in that order; junction bases with no gene match: 8. This CDR3 has 12 amino acids. In germline, CDR1 is SNHLY, CDR2 FYNNEI. For the CDR3, the DNA is TGTGCCAGCGGGGGACAGGTCAACCAGCAGTTCTTC. This codes for CASGGQVNQQFF.